These 26 T cell receptor beta chains were all obtained from the same sample, sequenced in a study of CD8 T cells in Susac syndrome. RNA totalling about 0.45 to 1 ug underwent reverse transcription with random hexamers. TCRdb used MiXCR to reprocess the immunoSEQ multiplex PCR reads, holding one entry per CDR3 protein. The sample contains 200,000 to 250,000 distinct CDR3 sequences, just under 95% of which appear only once. Sequencing was performed on CD4+ T cells from PBMCs. Receptors were obtained from a human donor with multiple sclerosis.

V and J are TRBV5-4 and TRBJ1-6, with D possibly TRBD1 on 5 matching bases. The CDR3 spans 15 residues. V was pared by 0 bases and J by 8 bases, with 12 bases between. Germline values: CDR1 SGHNT, CDR2 YYREEE (reference sequence). CDR3 DNA: TGTGCCAGCAGCTTGGGACAGTTCCGGGATTCACCCCTCCACTTT. This codes for CASSLGQFRDSPLHF.

This clonotype was observed a single time. The chain recombines TRBV12-3 or TRBV12-4 with TRBJ1-6; D not resolved. The CDR3 runs to 13 residues. The ends were cut back, 0 bases at V and 16 bases at J, with 13 bases in the middle. Here the CDR3 DNA reads TGTGCCAGCAGTTTAGCGGGTGGAGCAACTCTCCACTTT. Translating gives CASSLAGGATLHF.

This chain links TRBV3-1 with TRBJ1-6; 8 positions agree with TRBD1. The CDR3 is 14 residues long. Germline V gene sequence: CDR1 LGHDT, CDR2 YNNKEL (reference sequence). Unmatched junction bases numbered 4, after V lost 4 bases and J lost 8 bases. CDR3 loop: CASSLTGAHSPLHF. The CDR3 DNA is TGTGCCAGCAGCCTGACAGGGGCCCATTCACCCCTCCACTTT.

The V and J genes are TRBV19 and TRBJ2-7; D is unclear. Trimming cost V 1 base and J 2 bases, with 12 bases left between them. Looked up from germline, CDR1 is LNHDA and CDR2 is SQIVND (reference sequence). The CDR3 consists of 15 residues. The CDR3 reads CASSIGAVSAYEQYF. DNA of the CDR3: TGTGCCAGTAGTATAGGGGCAGTTTCCGCCTACGAGCAGTACTTC.

V is TRBV18 and J is TRBJ2-7; D uncertain. This CDR3 is built from 12 residues. Trimming took 5 bases from V and 5 from J, leaving 10 bases between them. Germline loops: CDR1 KGHSH, CDR2 LQKENI. DNA of the CDR3: TGTGCCAGCTCAAGGAATGACCACGAGCAGTACGTC. Protein sequence: CASSRNDHEQYV.

This chain connects TRBV21-1 to TRBJ2-5; the table's D call TRBD1 went unverified against the DNA. TRBV21-1 is a pseudogene segment. The CDR3 loop spans 14 amino acids. The CDR3 loop reads CASRKTGFTETQYF. Written as DNA, the CDR3 is TGTGCCAGCAGGAAGACAGGGTTTACGGAGACCCAGTACTTC.

The CDR3 spells CASAGTGGGYTF. The CDR3 bases are TGTGCCAGCGCCGGGACAGGGGGTGGCTACACCTTC. V usage is TRBV27 and J usage is TRBJ1-2; the match to TRBD1 covers 11 bases. The germline V gene has CDR1 MNHEY and CDR2 SMNVEV (reference sequence). Trimming at V came to 8 bases and at J to 7 bases, leaving 3 bases not matched to a gene. The CDR3 runs to 12 residues.

The chain combines TRBV11-2 with TRBJ1-4; D ambiguous. The germline gives CDR1 SGHAT, CDR2 FQNNGV. Deletions cut 6 bases from V and 1 base from J, with 12 bases between. The CDR3 spans 15 residues. In DNA, the CDR3 is TGTGCCAGCAGGAAGGTCAAGGGAACTAATGAAAAACTGTTTTTT. It translates to CASRKVKGTNEKLFF.

This sequence joins TRBV12-5 and TRBJ2-4; TRBD1 matches 7 bases. Per germline, CDR1 LGHNT and CDR2 FRNRAP. The CDR3 consists of 14 residues. V lost 7 bases to trimming and J lost 7 bases; unmatched junction nucleotides: 10. The DNA of the CDR3 is TGTGCTAGTGCCCCAGGGGGTACGAGGAACATTCAGTACTTC. Its translation is CASAPGGTRNIQYF.

V gene TRBV20-1 combines with J gene TRBJ1-6; 9 nucleotides align to TRBD1. Germline V lookup: CDR1 DFQATT, CDR2 SNEGSKA (reference sequence). CDR3 length: 17 amino acids. V was clipped by 3 bases and J by 7 bases; unmatched bases: 13. For the CDR3, the DNA is TGCAGTGCTAGCCGACTGGGACAGGGAACGACGAATTCACCCCTCCACTTT. It specifies CSASRLGQGTTNSPLHF.

This chain links TRBV28 with TRBJ1-3, with a possible D match to TRBD1 (6 bases). The germline CDR1 and CDR2 sequences are MDHEN and SYDVKM. The V end lost 2 bases, the J end lost 7 bases, and 9 bases lay between the germline ends. This CDR3 contains 13 residues. The CDR3: CASSLTGGNTIYF. In nucleotides, the CDR3 is TGTGCCAGCAGTTTAACGGGGGGCAACACCATATATTTT.

This clonotype was counted a single time. The chain links TRBV20-1 to TRBJ1-2, with 12 bases aligning to TRBD1. After removal of 0 bases from V and 3 bases from J, the junction contained 14 bases not matched to a gene. The CDR3 contains 19 residues. From germline, CDR1 is DFQATT and CDR2 SNEGSKA (reference sequence). The CDR3 region has the DNA TGCAGTGCTAGAGATCGCAGCGGGACAGGGGGCATGGAGTACTATGGCTACACCTTC. Amino acid sequence: CSARDRSGTGGMEYYGYTF.

The rearrangement joins TRBV25-1 to TRBJ1-1; no clear D gene. Between the trimmed V and J ends, which lost 8 bases and 5 bases, there was a span of 15 bases. The CDR3 contains 13 residues. Germline V gene lookup returns CDR1 MGHDK and CDR2 SYGVNS. CDR3 sequence (DNA): TGTGCCAGCTCTAAAACGGGTGTAACTGAAGCTTTCTTT. This codes for CASSKTGVTEAFF.

The chain employs TRBV24-1 and TRBJ2-1; TRBD1 agrees at 9 bases. The trim removed 9 bases at V and 7 bases at J, leaving 3 bases unmatched. Germline V lookup: CDR1 KGHDR, CDR2 SFDVKD. This CDR3 is 12 amino acids long. The CDR3 reads CATRGTGNEQFF. DNA for the CDR3: TGTGCCACCCGGGGGACAGGGAATGAGCAGTTCTTC.

This chain uses TRBV27 with TRBJ1-1; 7 nucleotides line up with TRBD1. CDR3 size: 17 residues. Trimming took 3 bases from V and 7 from J; bases not matched to a gene: 17. CDR1 MNHEY and CDR2 SMNVEV come from the germline V gene (reference sequence). The CDR3: CASSFLRTGSGGDEAFF. CDR3 DNA sequence: TGTGCCAGCAGTTTTTTAAGGACAGGCTCGGGTGGGGATGAAGCTTTCTTT.

The chain recombines TRBV20-1 with TRBJ1-1; tentative D call: TRBD1 (6 bases). Germline values: CDR1 DFQATT, CDR2 SNEGSKA (reference sequence). The CDR3 covers 16 residues. The V end was cut by 6 bases, the J end by 11 bases, with 31 bases between. CDR3 in amino acids: CSARTARESIKNGAFF. CDR3 in DNA: TGCAGTGCACGGACAGCGAGGGAATCTATTAAAAACGGGGCTTTCTTT.

This chain connects TRBV7-2 to TRBJ1-1; no definite D call. Germline values: CDR1 SGHTA, CDR2 FQGNSA. This CDR3 is 12 amino acids long. The ends were cut back, 3 bases at V and 1 base at J, with 3 bases in the middle. The CDR3 bases are TGTGCCAGCAGCTTCTGGAACACTGAAGCTTTCTTT. Translated: CASSFWNTEAFF.

V and J are TRBV20-1 and TRBJ2-3; 12 bases match TRBD2. Germline CDR1 is DFQATT and CDR2 is SNEGSKA (reference sequence). The CDR3 length is 19 residues. J lost 2 bases, V lost 0 bases, and 12 bases had no gene match. The CDR3 protein is CSARDLLAGGPSNTDTQYF. The CDR3 nucleotides are TGCAGTGCTAGAGATTTGCTAGCGGGGGGGCCGTCGAACACAGATACGCAGTATTTT.

This rearrangement joins TRBV7-9 to TRBJ2-7; 7 positions agree with TRBD1. This CDR3 contains 14 residues. Trimming cost V 7 bases and J 1 base; bases outside gene matches: 7. Germline V gene lookup returns CDR1 SEHNR and CDR2 FQNEAQ (reference sequence). The CDR3 protein is CASTHRGSSYEQYF. CDR3 bases: TGTGCCAGCACCCACAGGGGCTCGTCCTACGAGCAGTACTTC.

The rearrangement uses TRBV21-1 and TRBJ2-1; the listed D gene, TRBD1, was not tested against the DNA. TRBV21-1 is given as a pseudogene. The CDR3 consists of 18 residues. CDR3 residues: CASTHGGGGPNSYNEQFF. CDR3 DNA: TGTGCCAGCACCCATGGGGGCGGGGGCCCTAACTCCTACAATGAGCAGTTCTTC.

The V call is TRBV7-2, the J call TRBJ2-5; D is unclear. Trimming took off 5 bases at V and 1 base at J, with 11 bases between the two ends. Germline V lookup: CDR1 SGHTA, CDR2 FQGNSA. This CDR3 contains 14 residues. CDR3 coding DNA: TGTGCCAGCAGCCTCCAGGCCGTCCAAGAGACCCAGTACTTC. It encodes CASSLQAVQETQYF.

This chain joins TRBV3-1 and TRBJ2-6; D uncertain. This CDR3 is 13 amino acids long. CDR1 and CDR2 (germline): LGHDT, YNNKEL (reference sequence). V was cut by 0 bases and J by 6 bases, with 3 bases left in between. CDR3 coding DNA: TGTGCCAGCAGCCAAGATACGGCCAACGTCCTGACTTTC. Protein product: CASSQDTANVLTF.

This clonotype was seen just once. This chain uses TRBV20-1 with TRBJ2-7; no reliable D call. V gave up 5 bases and J gave up 9 bases, with 14 bases separating them. This CDR3 has 11 amino acids. The germline V gene has CDR1 DFQATT and CDR2 SNEGSKA (reference sequence). The CDR3 here is CSASVGRRQYF. The CDR3 DNA is TGCAGTGCTTCGGTAGGGCGGCGGCAGTACTTC.

This chain connects TRBV27 to TRBJ2-7; D might be TRBD1 (6 bases). Trimming stripped 0 bases from V and 6 bases from J, with 18 bases between. CDR1 and CDR2 (germline): MNHEY, SMNVEV (reference sequence). The length of the CDR3 is 16 residues. CDR3 sequence reads: CASSLSFGQSAFEQYF. The DNA of the CDR3 is TGTGCCAGCAGTTTATCCTTCGGACAGTCCGCGTTCGAGCAGTACTTC.

V is TRBV4-1 and J is TRBJ1-6; 9 positions match TRBD1. With 1 base clipped from V and 10 bases from J, the junction kept 5 bases outside the gene matches. The CDR3 loop spans 15 amino acids. Looked up from germline, CDR1 is MGHRA and CDR2 is YSYEKL. CDR3 residues: CASSQAGTGLSPLHF. CDR3 DNA: TGCGCCAGCAGCCAAGCCGGGACAGGGCTCTCACCCCTCCACTTT.

About this clonotype itself: A junction boundary mismatches the germline segment, possibly from a read error. The chain has TRBV5-1 and TRBJ2-7; 7 bases are shared with TRBD1. The CDR3 extends over 13 amino acids. Looked up from germline, CDR1 is SGHRS and CDR2 is YFSETQ. For the CDR3, the DNA is TGCGCCAGCAGCTTCGACAACGACAGGGATGAATCCTTC. This translates into CASSFDNDRDESF. Complete variable domain (other parts from reference TRBV5-1 and TRBJ2-7): KAGVTQTPRYLIKTRGQQVTLSCSPISGHRSVSWYQQTPGQGLQFLFEYFSETQRNKGNFPGRFSGRQFSNSRSEMNVSTLELGDSALYLCASSFDNDRDESFGPGTRLTVT.